This T cell receptor beta chain was captured in a study of CXCR3-negative and CXCR3-positive naive CD8 T cells. CDR3 length: 13 amino acids. Per the germline V gene, CDR1 is SSHAT and CDR2 is FNYEAQ (reference sequence). General study findings and limits: CXCR3-positive naive cells had more hydrophobic TRB CDR3s than CXCR3-negative naive cells. Most assays used freshly isolated PBMCs, as cryopreservation partially reduced CXCR3. Diversity ran similarly high across both naive subsets but far lower in memory CD8+ cells.

Sorting was done in triplicate for each CD8+ T cell subset (about 300,000 cells each). Libraries of TRB cDNA were made by 5' RACE and carried UMIs. One entry per CDR3 protein, without DNA, is what TCRdb gives after re-calling the 5' RACE reads. The sample totals over 95,000 distinct CDR3 sequences. Notes on this clonotype: Its antigen is unknown.

The sample was naive CXCR3+ CD8+ T cells from blood. Subset indicated: CD45RO-CCR7+CD27+CD95- naive CD8+ T cells expressing CXCR3 (TNR3+). This receptor was obtained from a human donor in good health. Some clones in this sample may be carry-over from other donors' samples. The chain links TRBV7-7 to TRBJ2-3. The CDR3 is CASSKGPTDTQYF. Supplemented by reference TRBV7-7 and TRBJ2-3, the full variable domain reads GAGVSQSPRYKVTKRGQDVTLRCDPISSHATLYWYQQALGQGPEFLTYFNYEAQPDKSGLPSDRFSAERPEGSISTLTIQRTEQRDSAMYRCASSKGPTDTQYFGPGTRLTVL.